Listed here are 25 T cell receptor beta chains from one sample, sequenced in a study of T cell responses to AZD1222 COVID-19 vaccine. The method was immunoSEQ multiplex PCR; TCRdb's version includes in-frame clones alone and lacks a portion of them. The table has fewer than 90,000 clones, about 88% seen once. Sequenced here: peripheral blood, sampled on day 0 of AZD1222 vaccination. These receptors originate from an adult in good health.

This rearrangement joins TRBV6-6 to TRBJ1-1; tentatively, D is TRBD1 (5 bases). The CDR3 is 15 amino acids. Looked up from germline, CDR1 is MNHNY and CDR2 is SVGAGI (reference sequence). V was pared by 9 bases and J by 0 bases, with 17 bases between. The CDR3 region is CASTPQGSLNTEAFF. The CDR3 DNA is TGTGCCAGTACCCCCCAGGGCAGCCTGAACACTGAAGCTTTCTTT.

The CDR3 loop is CASSTGTGPETQYF. The DNA for the CDR3 is TGTGCCAGCAGTACCGGGACAGGGCCGGAGACCCAGTACTTC. The chain carries TRBV5-5 and TRBJ2-5; 9 bases are a match to TRBD1. The junction had 7 bases not matched to a gene; V was cut back by 5 bases and J by 5 bases. CDR1 and CDR2 (germline): SGHKS, YYEKEE (reference sequence). CDR3 length equals 14 residues.

This chain uses TRBV19 with TRBJ2-1; no clear D. V was cut by 3 bases and J by 4 bases, with 7 bases left in between. The CDR3 is 13 residues long. Germline V gives CDR1 LNHDA, CDR2 SQIVND (reference sequence). The CDR3 DNA sequence: TGTGCCAGTAGTATCCAGAAATACAATGAGCAGTTCTTC. This encodes CASSIQKYNEQFF.

The chain combines TRBV5-4 with TRBJ2-1, with 12 bases aligning to TRBD2. CDR3 length equals 16 residues. Unmatched junction bases numbered 8, after V lost 1 base and J lost 9 bases. Germline CDR1 is SGHNT and CDR2 is YYREEE (reference sequence). The CDR3 spells CASSLILASGGGEQFF. The CDR3 coding sequence is TGTGCCAGCAGCTTGATTTTGGCTAGCGGGGGGGGTGAGCAGTTCTTC.

CDR3 DNA: TGTGCCAGCAACGCCGCGGGACTGCGAGAGACCCAGTACTTC. Translating gives CASNAAGLRETQYF. This chain joins TRBV28 and TRBJ2-5; D might be TRBD2 (6 bases). The CDR3 totals 14 residues. Trimming took 7 bases from V and 4 from J, leaving 16 bases between them. CDR1 and CDR2 from the germline V gene are MDHEN and SYDVKM. The complete variable domain, with remaining parts taken from reference TRBV28 and TRBJ2-5, reads DVKVTQSSRYLVKRTGEKVFLECVQDMDHENMFWYRQDPGLGLRLIYFSYDVKMKEKGDIPEGYSVSREKKERFSLILESASTNQTSMYLCASNAAGLRETQYFGPGTRLLVL.

The table lists this clone with a count of one. V gene TRBV11-2 combines with J gene TRBJ2-2; TRBD1 agrees at 8 bases. CDR3 size: 15 residues. Germline-derived CDR1 and CDR2 are SGHAT and FQNNGV. Germline trimming cut 5 bases from V and 0 bases from J; bases unmatched to any gene: 2. The CDR3 bases are TGTGCCAGCAGCCCGGACAGGGCGAACACCGGGGAGCTGTTTTTT. This translates into CASSPDRANTGELFF.

This clone was seen a few times. This chain connects TRBV28 to TRBJ2-5, with D hard to call. Germline CDR1 reads MDHEN; CDR2 reads SYDVKM. This CDR3 comprises 13 residues. V lost 6 bases to trimming and J lost 4 bases, with 12 bases between them. CDR3 sequence reads: CASRWGLGETQYF. CDR3 in DNA: TGTGCCAGCAGGTGGGGTTTAGGAGAGACCCAGTACTTC.

On this clone: Other DNA variants within this sample encode the same CDR3. The chain recombines TRBV19 with TRBJ1-6, with 7 bases lining up with TRBD1. The germline CDR1 and CDR2 sequences are LNHDA and SQIVND (reference sequence). Trimming took 4 bases from V and 3 from J; bases not matched to a gene: 3. This CDR3 is built from 15 residues. In nucleotides, the CDR3 is TGTGCCAGTAGTAACCGGGACAGCTATAATTCACCCCTCCACTTT. Its protein product is CASSNRDSYNSPLHF.

This chain uses TRBV7-2 with TRBJ2-7; 12 bases map to TRBD2. Germline V CDR1 and CDR2: SGHTA, FQGNSA. V lost 3 bases to trimming and J lost 3 bases; unmatched junction nucleotides: 3. The CDR3 loop spans 15 amino acids. The CDR3 loop reads CASSFPLAGGYEQYF. The CDR3 nucleotides are TGTGCCAGCAGCTTCCCACTAGCGGGAGGCTACGAGCAGTACTTC.

This chain uses TRBV6-1 with TRBJ1-5, with TRBD1 matching 7 bases. From germline, CDR1 is MNHNS and CDR2 SASEGT. The CDR3 runs to 15 residues. J was trimmed by 6 bases and V by 3 bases; bases with no gene match: 8. This chain's CDR3 is CASSESDRASQPQHF. CDR3 nucleotides: TGTGCCAGCAGTGAGTCCGACAGGGCAAGTCAGCCCCAGCATTTT.

The CDR3 spells CASSPEGSPMSYEQYF. In nucleotides, the CDR3 is TGTGCCAGCAGCCCCGAAGGCTCCCCGATGTCCTACGAGCAGTACTTC. The rearrangement links TRBV11-3 to TRBJ2-7; D remains ambiguous. The CDR3 covers 16 residues. CDR1 is SGHNT and CDR2 is YENEEA in the germline V gene. V was clipped by 5 bases and J by 1 base, with 18 bases between them. Full variable domain (outside the CDR3, taken from reference TRBV11-3 and TRBJ2-7): EAGVVQSPRYKIIEKKQPVAFWCNPISGHNTLYWYLQNLGQGPELLIRYENEEAVDDSQLPKDRFSAERLKGVDSTLKIQPAELGDSAVYLCASSPEGSPMSYEQYFGPGTRLTVT.

The chain employs TRBV6-1 and TRBJ1-2; 12 nucleotides match TRBD1. Germline V CDR1 and CDR2: MNHNS, SASEGT. The CDR3 has 15 amino acids. Trimming at V came to 2 bases and at J to 7 bases, leaving 5 bases not matched to a gene. The CDR3 DNA follows: TGTGCCAGCAGTGAACAGGGACAGGGGGCGGGTGGCTACACCTTC. It encodes CASSEQGQGAGGYTF.

The V gene is TRBV10-2, the J gene TRBJ2-7; TRBD2 agrees at 8 bases. The length of the CDR3 is 14 residues. V lost 5 bases to trimming and J lost 7 bases; unmatched junction nucleotides: 10. Germline V gives CDR1 WSHSY, CDR2 SAAADI. CDR3 DNA sequence: TGCGCCAGCAGTCCCTCGGGGGGGGAGGAAGAGCAGTACGTC. It encodes CASSPSGGEEEQYV.

The rearrangement joins TRBV27 to TRBJ2-2, with 7 bases fitting TRBD2. CDR1 is MNHEY and CDR2 is SMNVEV in the germline V gene (reference sequence). J lost 5 bases, V lost 7 bases, and 7 bases had no gene match. The CDR3 runs 14 residues. CDR3 sequence: CASNPREGTGELFF. The CDR3, as DNA: TGTGCCAGCAATCCCAGGGAGGGGACCGGGGAGCTGTTTTTT.

The V call is TRBV2, the J call TRBJ1-2; TRBD1 is a possible D gene (5 bases). The CDR3 runs to 15 residues. Trimming stripped 7 bases from V and 0 bases from J, with 15 bases between. Germline lookup yields CDR1 SNHLY and CDR2 FYNNEI. The CDR3 bases are TGTGCCAGCACCCGAAGAGGGGCATCTAACTATGGCTACACCTTC. Its protein is CASTRRGASNYGYTF.

The chain uses TRBV28 and TRBJ1-2; D may be TRBD1 (5 bases). Looked up from germline, CDR1 is MDHEN and CDR2 is SYDVKM. The CDR3 is 15 amino acids. V dropped 4 bases and J dropped 1 base, with 13 bases sitting between them. The CDR3 protein is CASSWGDNSNYGYTF. The CDR3 nucleotides read TGTGCCAGCAGTTGGGGCGACAATAGTAACTATGGCTACACCTTC.

The chain employs TRBV7-9 and TRBJ2-7; TRBD1 aligns across 8 bases. The CDR3 length is 15 residues. The germline gives CDR1 SEHNR, CDR2 FQNEAQ (reference sequence). Unmatched junction bases numbered 5, after V lost 4 bases and J lost 0 bases. In nucleotides, the CDR3 is TGTGCCAGCAGCTCGGGACAGGTCGGCTCCTACGAGCAGTACTTC. Protein: CASSSGQVGSYEQYF.

This rearrangement joins TRBV10-3 to TRBJ2-1; D perhaps matches TRBD2 (6 bases). The CDR3 is made up of 14 amino acids. Germline CDR1 reads ENHRY; CDR2 reads SYGVKD. Trimming pared 6 bases from V and 8 bases from J, leaving 17 bases between. CDR3 bases: TGTGCCATCAGACGACTAGGCCCCAACGATGAGCAGTTCTTC. Protein sequence: CAIRRLGPNDEQFF.

The chain couples TRBV29-1 to TRBJ1-4; TRBD1 is a possible D gene (6 bases). Trimming cost V 2 bases and J 8 bases, with 12 bases left between them. Germline CDR1 reads SQVTM; CDR2 reads ANQGSEA. CDR3 size: 13 residues. The CDR3 nucleotides read TGCAGCGTTGAACGGGGGCGCGGGGAAAAACTGTTTTTT. Protein product: CSVERGRGEKLFF.

This rearrangement joins TRBV19 to TRBJ2-6, with 7 bases aligning to TRBD1. This CDR3 comprises 16 residues. V lost 6 bases, J lost 1 base, and 6 bases stayed unmatched. Germline lookup yields CDR1 LNHDA and CDR2 SQIVND (reference sequence). DNA of the CDR3: TGTGCCAGTAGAAGGACAGGTTGGTCTGGGGCCAACGTCCTGACTTTC. Amino acid sequence: CASRRTGWSGANVLTF.

The table lists this clone with a few counts. The CDR3 loop is CASSPQGLASDTQYF. The CDR3 DNA reads TGTGCCAGCAGTCCCCAGGGACTAGCATCAGATACGCAGTATTTT. V usage is TRBV7-9 and J usage is TRBJ2-3, with TRBD2 matching 9 bases. Trimming cost V 6 bases and J 4 bases; bases outside gene matches: 8. CDR1 and CDR2 (germline): SEHNR, FQNEAQ (reference sequence). This CDR3 is built from 15 residues.

The chain joins TRBV6-1 to TRBJ2-2; TRBD1 is a possible D gene (6 bases). The CDR3 totals 16 residues. CDR1 and CDR2 (germline): MNHNS, SASEGT. Trimming shortened V by 4 bases and J by 3 bases, and 15 bases separated the two germline ends. The CDR3: CASSGRTALDTGELFF. The CDR3 DNA is TGTGCCAGCAGTGGACGGACAGCTTTGGACACCGGGGAGCTGTTTTTT.

The chain employs TRBV10-1 and TRBJ2-2; TRBD2 aligns across 10 bases. Germline values: CDR1 WNHNN, CDR2 SYGVQD (reference sequence). The CDR3 contains 17 residues. V lost 4 bases and J lost 8; bases outside the gene matches: 13. The CDR3 region is CASSGASGRRGGGELFF. The CDR3 bases are TGCGCCAGCAGTGGGGCTAGCGGGAGACGAGGCGGAGGGGAGCTGTTTTTT.

This chain links TRBV30 with TRBJ1-6, with unresolved D. Per germline, CDR1 GTSNPN and CDR2 SVGIG (reference sequence). CDR3 size: 12 residues. V dropped 3 bases and J dropped 10 bases, with 10 bases sitting between them. CDR3 sequence (DNA): TGTGCCTGGAGGGGGTACGCGTCACCCCTCCACTTT. Protein: CAWRGYASPLHF.

The V call is TRBV11-2, the J call TRBJ1-2; D call uncertain. The germline V and J ends were trimmed by 3 bases and 1 base, with 9 bases remaining between them. The CDR3 spans 14 residues. Looked up from germline, CDR1 is SGHAT and CDR2 is FQNNGV. The CDR3 DNA reads TGTGCCAGCAGCTTCCTCGGGGTTAACTATGGCTACACCTTC. This gives the protein CASSFLGVNYGYTF. Variable domain in full (rest from reference TRBV11-2 and TRBJ1-2): EAGVAQSPRYKIIEKRQSVAFWCNPISGHATLYWYQQILGQGPKLLIQFQNNGVVDDSQLPKDRFSAERLKGVDSTLKIQPAKLEDSAVYLCASSFLGVNYGYTFGSGTRLTVV.